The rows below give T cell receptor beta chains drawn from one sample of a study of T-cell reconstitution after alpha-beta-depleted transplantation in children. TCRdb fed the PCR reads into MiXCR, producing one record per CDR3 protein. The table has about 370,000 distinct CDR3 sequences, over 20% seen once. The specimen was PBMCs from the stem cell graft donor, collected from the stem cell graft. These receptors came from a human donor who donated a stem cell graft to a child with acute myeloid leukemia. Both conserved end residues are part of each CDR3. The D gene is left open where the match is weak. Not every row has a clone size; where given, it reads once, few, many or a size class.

cdr3_aa: CASSRRTEGWPTEAFF
cdr3_nt: TGCGCCAGCAGCAGGAGGACAGAAGGGTGGCCCACTGAAGCTTTCTTT
clone_size: NA
j_call: TRBJ1-1
d_call: NA
v_call: TRBV5-1

cdr3_aa: CSARDLNNYGYTF
cdr3_nt: TGCAGTGCTAGAGATCTCAACAACTATGGCTACACCTTC
clone_size: few
j_call: TRBJ1-2
d_call: NA
v_call: TRBV20-1

cdr3_aa: CASSYSGFLPEAFF
cdr3_nt: TGTGCCAGCAGTTACTCGGGTTTCCTCCCTGAAGCTTTCTTT
clone_size: few
j_call: TRBJ1-1
d_call: NA
v_call: TRBV6-5

cdr3_aa: CATSDLAGSSQFF
cdr3_nt: TGTGCCACCAGTGATTTGGCGGGGTCTTCACAGTTCTTC
clone_size: NA
j_call: TRBJ2-1
d_call: NA
v_call: TRBV24-1

cdr3_aa: CSVRGRGSNQPQHF
cdr3_nt: TGCAGCGTGAGGGGCAGGGGAAGCAATCAGCCCCAGCATTTT
clone_size: many
j_call: TRBJ1-5
d_call: NA
v_call: TRBV29-1

cdr3_aa: CASSLLGEGSTEAFF
cdr3_nt: TGTGCCAGCAGTTTACTCGGGGAGGGGAGCACTGAAGCTTTCTTT
clone_size: NA
j_call: TRBJ1-1
d_call: NA
v_call: TRBV28

cdr3_aa: CASSLSSGVSYEQYF
cdr3_nt: TGTGCCAGCAGTTTAAGTAGCGGGGTCTCCTACGAGCAGTACTTC
clone_size: many
j_call: TRBJ2-7
d_call: TRBD2
v_call: TRBV27

cdr3_aa: CASSPWGDRGLGDTQYF
cdr3_nt: TGCGCCAGCAGCCCGTGGGGGGACAGGGGGCTTGGAGATACGCAGTATTTT
clone_size: few
j_call: TRBJ2-3
d_call: TRBD1
v_call: TRBV5-1

cdr3_aa: CASSPLNPRTSGRAGELFF
cdr3_nt: TGTGCCAGCAGCCCCCTTAACCCCCGGACTAGCGGGAGAGCGGGGGAGCTGTTTTTT
clone_size: NA
j_call: TRBJ2-2
d_call: TRBD2
v_call: TRBV12-3/TRBV12-4

cdr3_aa: CASSLAGPTGELFF
cdr3_nt: TGCGCCAGCAGCTTGGCCGGGCCGACCGGGGAGCTGTTTTTT
clone_size: NA
j_call: TRBJ2-2
d_call: NA
v_call: TRBV5-1

cdr3_aa: CASSLDLAGPYNEQFF
cdr3_nt: TGTGCCAGCAGCTTAGATCTGGCAGGGCCCTACAATGAGCAGTTCTTC
clone_size: once
j_call: TRBJ2-1
d_call: NA
v_call: TRBV11-2

cdr3_aa: CAISERRDTDTQYF
cdr3_nt: TGTGCCATCAGTGAGCGGAGGGACACAGATACGCAGTATTTT
clone_size: few
j_call: TRBJ2-3
d_call: NA
v_call: TRBV10-3

cdr3_aa: CASSLGGGRGEQFF
cdr3_nt: TGCGCCAGCAGCTTGGGTGGGGGGAGAGGTGAGCAGTTCTTC
clone_size: NA
j_call: TRBJ2-1
d_call: NA
v_call: TRBV5-1

cdr3_aa: CASSGQGLNSPLHF
cdr3_nt: TGTGCCAGCAGTGGACAGGGCCTGAATTCACCCCTCCACTTT
clone_size: many
j_call: TRBJ1-6
d_call: TRBD1
v_call: TRBV12-3/TRBV12-4

cdr3_aa: CASSPGQGIETQYF
cdr3_nt: TGCGCCAGCAGCCCAGGGCAGGGTATAGAGACCCAGTACTTC
clone_size: few
j_call: TRBJ2-5
d_call: NA
v_call: TRBV5-1

cdr3_aa: CSTSGIEFRGDEQYF
cdr3_nt: TGCAGTACTAGCGGAATAGAGTTTCGCGGCGACGAGCAGTACTTC
clone_size: few
j_call: TRBJ2-7
d_call: TRBD2
v_call: TRBV20-1

cdr3_aa: CASSTPDLRGGETQYF
cdr3_nt: TGTGCCAGCAGCACCCCGGATCTTCGAGGAGGAGAGACCCAGTACTTC
clone_size: few
j_call: TRBJ2-5
d_call: NA
v_call: TRBV27

cdr3_aa: CASSLQAGAGGNIQYF
cdr3_nt: TGTGCCAGCAGTTTACAAGCTGGAGCGGGAGGGAACATTCAGTACTTC
clone_size: few
j_call: TRBJ2-4
d_call: TRBD2
v_call: TRBV12-3/TRBV12-4

cdr3_aa: CASSPGLETQYF
cdr3_nt: TGTGCCAGCAGTCCGGGACTAGAGACCCAGTACTTC
clone_size: few
j_call: TRBJ2-5
d_call: NA
v_call: TRBV2

cdr3_aa: CSVERGDTYGYTF
cdr3_nt: TGCAGCGTTGAAAGGGGCGACACATATGGCTACACCTTC
clone_size: many
j_call: TRBJ1-2
d_call: NA
v_call: TRBV29-1

cdr3_aa: CSVLGGLVYNEQFF
cdr3_nt: TGCAGCGTGCTAGGGGGACTAGTGTACAATGAGCAGTTCTTC
clone_size: many
j_call: TRBJ2-1
d_call: TRBD2
v_call: TRBV29-1

cdr3_aa: CASSQGRGWYEQYF
cdr3_nt: TGTGCCAGCAGCCAAGGCCGGGGGTGGTACGAGCAGTACTTC
clone_size: NA
j_call: TRBJ2-7
d_call: NA
v_call: TRBV14

cdr3_aa: CSVKQANEQYF
cdr3_nt: TGCAGCGTTAAACAGGCAAACGAGCAGTACTTC
clone_size: many
j_call: TRBJ2-7
d_call: NA
v_call: TRBV29-1

cdr3_aa: CASSLTGGVGEETQYF
cdr3_nt: TGTGCCAGCAGTTTAACAGGGGGAGTCGGGGAAGAGACCCAGTACTTC
clone_size: NA
j_call: TRBJ2-5
d_call: TRBD1
v_call: TRBV12-3/TRBV12-4

cdr3_aa: CASSAVAGAYNEQFF
cdr3_nt: TGTGCCAGCAGCGCCGTAGCGGGAGCCTACAATGAGCAGTTCTTC
clone_size: few
j_call: TRBJ2-1
d_call: TRBD2
v_call: TRBV9

cdr3_aa: CASSPARETNEQFF
cdr3_nt: TGTGCCAGCTCACCTGCTCGGGAGACCAATGAGCAGTTCTTC
clone_size: NA
j_call: TRBJ2-1
d_call: NA
v_call: TRBV18

cdr3_aa: CASSYSTGPGNTIYF
cdr3_nt: TGTGCCAGCAGTTACTCGACAGGACCTGGAAACACCATATATTTT
clone_size: few
j_call: TRBJ1-3
d_call: NA
v_call: TRBV6-5

cdr3_aa: CSARESLTGPYNEQFF
cdr3_nt: TGCAGTGCTAGAGAGTCCCTGACAGGCCCCTACAATGAGCAGTTCTTC
clone_size: few
j_call: TRBJ2-1
d_call: NA
v_call: TRBV20-1

cdr3_aa: CSANRDRAHQPQHF
cdr3_nt: TGCAGTGCTAACCGGGACAGGGCTCACCAGCCCCAGCATTTT
clone_size: NA
j_call: TRBJ1-5
d_call: TRBD1
v_call: TRBV20-1

cdr3_aa: CSASVVGSQQETQYF
cdr3_nt: TGCAGTGCTAGTGTTGTCGGTAGCCAACAAGAGACCCAGTACTTC
clone_size: NA
j_call: TRBJ2-5
d_call: NA
v_call: TRBV20-1

cdr3_aa: CASSPNSGTVGYTF
cdr3_nt: TGTGCCAGCAGTCCAAATTCTGGGACAGTGGGCTACACCTTC
clone_size: few
j_call: TRBJ1-2
d_call: TRBD1
v_call: TRBV12-3/TRBV12-4

cdr3_aa: CASTTTSGRAGELFF
cdr3_nt: TGTGCCAGTACCACGACTAGCGGGAGGGCCGGGGAGCTGTTTTTT
clone_size: NA
j_call: TRBJ2-2
d_call: TRBD2
v_call: TRBV19

cdr3_aa: CASSLGGSVVNEQFF
cdr3_nt: TGCGCCAGCAGCTTGGGAGGCTCGGTTGTCAATGAGCAGTTCTTC
clone_size: NA
j_call: TRBJ2-1
d_call: NA
v_call: TRBV5-1

cdr3_aa: CASSLVGAGTYEQYF
cdr3_nt: TGCGCCAGCAGCTTGGTGGGGGCTGGGACCTACGAGCAGTACTTC
clone_size: few
j_call: TRBJ2-7
d_call: NA
v_call: TRBV5-1

cdr3_aa: CASSQDQGGSFVVDTQYF
cdr3_nt: TGCGCCAGCAGCCAAGATCAGGGCGGGAGTTTTGTTGTGGATACGCAGTATTTT
clone_size: NA
j_call: TRBJ2-3
d_call: TRBD2
v_call: TRBV4-3

cdr3_aa: CASSSPPGLRFF
cdr3_nt: TGTGCCAGCAGTTCCCCCCCGGGACTTCGGTTCTTC
clone_size: few
j_call: TRBJ2-1
d_call: NA
v_call: TRBV28

cdr3_aa: CSVDPPQGLDEQFF
cdr3_nt: TGCAGCGTTGACCCCCCCCAGGGTCTCGATGAGCAGTTCTTC
clone_size: many
j_call: TRBJ2-1
d_call: NA
v_call: TRBV29-1

cdr3_aa: CAISLTGGSYNEQFF
cdr3_nt: TGTGCCATCAGCTTAACAGGGGGCTCCTACAATGAGCAGTTCTTC
clone_size: NA
j_call: TRBJ2-1
d_call: TRBD1
v_call: TRBV7-4

cdr3_aa: CASSLDLPLAGLYNEQFF
cdr3_nt: TGTGCCAGCAGCTTAGATCTCCCACTAGCGGGACTTTACAATGAGCAGTTCTTC
clone_size: NA
j_call: TRBJ2-1
d_call: TRBD2
v_call: TRBV11-2

cdr3_aa: CASRGLAGRRSYDEQFF
cdr3_nt: TGTGCCAGCAGGGGACTAGCGGGACGGAGGAGTTATGATGAGCAGTTCTTC
clone_size: NA
j_call: TRBJ2-1
d_call: TRBD2
v_call: TRBV12-3/TRBV12-4

cdr3_aa: CASSLKQGMAEKLFF
cdr3_nt: TGTGCCAGCAGTCTTAAACAGGGAATGGCGGAAAAACTGTTTTTT
clone_size: many
j_call: TRBJ1-4
d_call: NA
v_call: TRBV12-3/TRBV12-4

cdr3_aa: CASSYNRAPYGYTF
cdr3_nt: TGTGCCAGCAGTTACAACAGGGCTCCCTATGGCTACACCTTC
clone_size: NA
j_call: TRBJ1-2
d_call: NA
v_call: TRBV12-3/TRBV12-4

cdr3_aa: CASSHGQNEQYF
cdr3_nt: TGCGCCAGCAGCCATGGTCAGAACGAGCAGTACTTC
clone_size: NA
j_call: TRBJ2-7
d_call: NA
v_call: TRBV4-3

cdr3_aa: CASILSLAGVNEQFF
cdr3_nt: TGTGCCAGCATTCTATCACTAGCGGGAGTCAATGAGCAGTTCTTC
clone_size: many
j_call: TRBJ2-1
d_call: TRBD2
v_call: TRBV28

cdr3_aa: CASNTGLSANSPLHF
cdr3_nt: TGTGCCAGCAATACAGGGTTGTCTGCTAATTCACCCCTCCACTTT
clone_size: few
j_call: TRBJ1-6
d_call: NA
v_call: TRBV28

cdr3_aa: CASSQDRQGGTDTQYF
cdr3_nt: TGCGCCAGCAGCCAAGATCGGCAGGGAGGCACAGATACGCAGTATTTT
clone_size: NA
j_call: TRBJ2-3
d_call: NA
v_call: TRBV4-1

cdr3_aa: CASSLQAYNEQFF
cdr3_nt: TGTGCCAGCAGCTTACAAGCCTACAATGAGCAGTTCTTC
clone_size: NA
j_call: TRBJ2-1
d_call: NA
v_call: TRBV7-6

cdr3_aa: CSARDLSSYEQYF
cdr3_nt: TGCAGTGCTAGGGACCTGAGCTCCTACGAGCAGTACTTC
clone_size: few
j_call: TRBJ2-7
d_call: NA
v_call: TRBV20-1

cdr3_aa: CASSSRHVWYEQYF
cdr3_nt: TGTGCCAGCAGCTCCCGACATGTCTGGTACGAGCAGTACTTC
clone_size: NA
j_call: TRBJ2-7
d_call: NA
v_call: TRBV5-5

cdr3_aa: CAISESSGSSYEQYF
cdr3_nt: TGTGCCATCAGTGAGTCCAGCGGGTCATCCTACGAGCAGTACTTC
clone_size: few
j_call: TRBJ2-7
d_call: NA
v_call: TRBV10-3

cdr3_aa: CSVMGGKVNIQYF
cdr3_nt: TGCAGTGTCATGGGGGGGAAAGTGAACATTCAGTACTTC
clone_size: many
j_call: TRBJ2-4
d_call: TRBD2
v_call: TRBV20-1

cdr3_aa: CASAGTSQLSTDTQYF
cdr3_nt: TGTGCCAGCGCCGGGACTAGCCAATTAAGCACAGATACGCAGTATTTT
clone_size: few
j_call: TRBJ2-3
d_call: TRBD2
v_call: TRBV4-2